This T cell receptor (beta chain) was sequenced in a study of shared clonotypes between healthy human individuals. TCRdb keeps only in-frame clones here, not all; method: immunoSEQ multiplex PCR. The sample consists of fewer than 2.5 million clones, 80% to 95% of them appearing once. V lost 5 bases and J 0 bases, leaving 17 bases between the germline ends. The length of the CDR3 is 16 residues. CDR1 is SGHTA and CDR2 is FQGNSA in the germline V gene. The specimen sequenced was naive CD4+ T cells from PBMCs. The subset denotes: CD45RA+ positively selected. The chain couples TRBV7-2 to TRBJ2-7; possibly TRBD2 for D (6 bases). This sequence originates from a man aged 18 to 35 in good health. Some clones in this sample may be carry-over from other donors' samples. The CDR3 protein is CASSASSAPSSYEQYF. The DNA of the CDR3 is TGTGCCAGCAGCGCATCTAGCGCCCCAAGCTCCTACGAGCAGTACTTC.